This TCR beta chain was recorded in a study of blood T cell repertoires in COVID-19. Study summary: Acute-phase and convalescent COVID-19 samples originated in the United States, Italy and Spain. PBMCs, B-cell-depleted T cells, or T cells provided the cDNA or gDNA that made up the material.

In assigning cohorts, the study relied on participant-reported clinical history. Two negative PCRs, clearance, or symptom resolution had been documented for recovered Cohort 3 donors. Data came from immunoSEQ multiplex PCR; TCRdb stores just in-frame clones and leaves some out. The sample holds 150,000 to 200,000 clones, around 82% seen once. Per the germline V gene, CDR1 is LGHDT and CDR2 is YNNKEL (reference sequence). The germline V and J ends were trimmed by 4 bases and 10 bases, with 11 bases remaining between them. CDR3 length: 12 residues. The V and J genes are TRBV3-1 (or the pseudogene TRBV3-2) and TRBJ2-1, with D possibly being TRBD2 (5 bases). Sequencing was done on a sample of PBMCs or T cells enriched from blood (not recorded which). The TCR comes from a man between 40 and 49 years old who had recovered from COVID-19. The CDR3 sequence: CASSLQTGEQFF. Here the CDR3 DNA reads TGTGCCAGCAGCCTTCAAACGGGGGAGCAGTTCTTC.